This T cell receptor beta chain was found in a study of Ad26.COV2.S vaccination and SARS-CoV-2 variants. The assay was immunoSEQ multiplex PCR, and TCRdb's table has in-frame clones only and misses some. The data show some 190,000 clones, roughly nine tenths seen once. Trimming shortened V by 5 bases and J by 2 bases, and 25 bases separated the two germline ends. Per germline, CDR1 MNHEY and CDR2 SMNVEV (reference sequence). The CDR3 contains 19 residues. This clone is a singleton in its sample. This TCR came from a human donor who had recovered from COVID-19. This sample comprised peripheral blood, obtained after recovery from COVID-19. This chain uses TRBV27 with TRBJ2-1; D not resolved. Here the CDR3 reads CASSPALLLTAGTYNEQFF. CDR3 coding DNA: TGTGCCAGCAGTCCGGCCCTCCTCCTAACCGCAGGCACCTACAATGAGCAGTTCTTC.